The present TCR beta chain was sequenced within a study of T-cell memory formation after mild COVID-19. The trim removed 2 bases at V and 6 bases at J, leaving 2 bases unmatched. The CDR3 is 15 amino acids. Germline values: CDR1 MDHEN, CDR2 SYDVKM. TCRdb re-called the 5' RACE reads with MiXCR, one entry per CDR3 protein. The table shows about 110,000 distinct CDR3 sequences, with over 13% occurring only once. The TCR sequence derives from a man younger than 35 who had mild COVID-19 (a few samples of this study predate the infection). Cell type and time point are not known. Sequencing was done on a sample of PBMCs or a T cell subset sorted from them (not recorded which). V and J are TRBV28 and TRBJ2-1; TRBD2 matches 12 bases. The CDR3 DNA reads TGTGCCAGCAGTTTAGGGACTAGCGGGTCCAATGAGCAGTTCTTC. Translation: CASSLGTSGSNEQFF. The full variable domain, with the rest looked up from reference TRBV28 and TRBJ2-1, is DVKVTQSSRYLVKRTGEKVFLECVQDMDHENMFWYRQDPGLGLRLIYFSYDVKMKEKGDIPEGYSVSREKKERFSLILESASTNQTSMYLCASSLGTSGSNEQFFGPGTRLTVL.